This T cell receptor beta chain comes out of a study of T cell clones after liver transplantation. Background on the study: A pre-transplant mixed lymphocyte reaction with TCRbeta sequencing defined graft-donor-reactive clones followed in post-transplant blood. Study conclusions and caveats: Low donor cell numbers restricted donor-reactive repertoire measurement in a couple of subjects. Small, mixed patient groups and varying post-transplant times limit these conclusions.

The assay was immunoSEQ multiplex PCR, and TCRdb's table has in-frame clones only and misses some. The data hold about 2,200 clones, with around a third observed a single time. This CDR3 comprises 13 residues. The germline CDR1 and CDR2 sequences are SEHNR and FQNEAQ (reference sequence). Trimming took 2 bases from V and 6 from J, leaving 9 bases between them. Proliferating CFSE-low MLR cells were sequenced to define alloreactive TCRbeta sequences. Sample share makes this clone medium-sized (0.01 to 0.1%). Its target is not known. The material sequenced was CD8+ T cells from cultured PBMCs. The TCR was taken from a human patient who received a liver transplant. A share of the T cells may be of graft donor origin. The chain carries TRBV7-9 and TRBJ2-3; D gene unclear. The CDR3 region has the DNA TGTGCCAGCAGCTTACCGGGTCGGGATACGCAGTATTTT. Amino acids: CASSLPGRDTQYF.